Presented here are 8 T cell receptor beta chains from one specimen sequenced in a study of CD8 T cells in Susac syndrome (dated by TCRdb to between 2017 and 2020). The library relied on the immunoSEQ multiplex PCR assay. RNA was extracted using the RNeasy kit, and roughly 0.5 to 1 ug of the RNA was reverse transcribed with random hexamers. TCRdb itself trimmed the public reads at Q25 with fastp, ran MiXCR and retained productive beta chains. Every distinct CDR3 protein forms one entry, paired with its most common genes and DNA. Counted in this sample were a few hundred thousand distinct CDR3 sequences; roughly 85% of them appeared once. 0.21% of the sample belongs to the ten largest clones. The specimen was CD8+ T cells from PBMCs. These receptors came from a human donor with multiple sclerosis.

This chain uses TRBV5-8 with TRBJ2-4, with a weak D call TRBD1 (5 bases). CDR1 is SGHTS, CDR2 YDEGEE, per germline. The CDR3 has 16 residues. V was trimmed by 4 bases and J by 1 base, leaving 15 bases between them. CDR3 bases: TGTGCCAGCAGCAAACCTCGAGACAGCGCCAAAAACATTCAGTACTTC. This gives the protein CASSKPRDSAKNIQYF.

In nucleotides, the CDR3 is TGTGCCAGCAGCCCCGGACTAGCGGGTCACCTTTCCTACAATGAGCAGTTCTTC. It codes for CASSPGLAGHLSYNEQFF. The chain employs TRBV12-3 or TRBV12-4 and TRBJ2-1, with 11 bases fitting TRBD2. V lost 6 bases to trimming and J lost 1 base; unmatched junction nucleotides: 11. CDR3 length: 18 residues.

DNA of the CDR3: TGCGCCAGCAGCCAAGGTCTTGGGGAAAGGACTGGAAACACCATATATTTT. Protein: CASSQGLGERTGNTIYF. V and J are TRBV4-3 and TRBJ1-3; D call uncertain. The CDR3 consists of 17 residues. Between the trimmed V and J ends, which lost 1 base and 2 bases, there was a span of 15 bases. Germline V gene sequence: CDR1 LGHNA, CDR2 YSLEER.

This chain joins TRBV9 and TRBJ2-7; TRBD1 aligns across 9 bases. The V and J ends lost 5 bases and 5 bases, in that order; junction bases with no gene match: 2. Germline-derived CDR1 and CDR2 are SGDLS and YYNGEE. The CDR3 length is 12 residues. CDR3 in DNA: TGTGCCAGCAGGGGGACAGGGAACGAGCAGTACTTC. This codes for CASRGTGNEQYF.

The chain employs TRBV5-4 and TRBJ2-1, with D hard to call. CDR3 length: 16 amino acids. V lost 0 bases and J lost 4, with 14 bases in between. In germline, CDR1 is SGHNT, CDR2 YYREEE (reference sequence). The CDR3 nucleotides are TGTGCCAGCAGCTTGGGGCTCCAAGCTCCTTACAATGAGCAGTTCTTC. It codes for CASSLGLQAPYNEQFF.

This clonotype was counted between two and nine times. The rearrangement links TRBV4-3 to TRBJ2-1, with 7 bases identical to TRBD2. The CDR3 consists of 17 residues. The ends lost 0 bases at V and 3 bases at J; junction bases unmatched: 8. CDR1 is LGHNA, CDR2 YSLEER, per germline. The CDR3 spells CASSQDRAGAIYNEQFF. The DNA of the CDR3 is TGCGCCAGCAGCCAAGACCGGGCGGGAGCGATCTACAATGAGCAGTTCTTC.

V and J are TRBV29-1 and TRBJ2-1, with TRBD1 identical over 10 bases. Germline assignment: CDR1 SQVTM and CDR2 ANQGSEA. The CDR3 has 15 amino acids. Trimming took 3 bases from V and 14 from J; bases not matched to a gene: 16. The CDR3 sequence: CSVEWRERTGGYKFF. The DNA of the CDR3 is TGCAGCGTTGAGTGGCGGGAGAGGACAGGGGGTTACAAGTTCTTC.

The CDR3 bases are TGTGCCAGCAGTTACCAAGGTAGCCCAAGGGAGACCCAGTACTTC. Its protein is CASSYQGSPRETQYF. The chain uses TRBV6-2 or TRBV6-3 and TRBJ2-5, with D unclear. The V gene's germline CDR1 is MNHEY and CDR2 SVGEGT. The CDR3 spans 15 residues. Between the trimmed V and J ends, which lost 2 bases and 5 bases, there was a span of 15 bases.